These 15 T cell receptor beta chains were sequenced from one sample in a study of blood T cell repertoires in COVID-19. The repertoire was sequenced with immunoSEQ multiplex PCR; TCRdb's copy has only in-frame clones and lacks some. Of fewer than 250,000 clones listed, approximately 84% are singletons. Sequenced sample: peripheral blood. The receptors here all came from a woman of 80 years or more with acute or convalescent COVID-19.

The chain is built from TRBV15 and TRBJ2-3, with TRBD2 identical over 8 bases. This CDR3 comprises 16 residues. Trimming took 3 bases from V and 2 from J; bases not matched to a gene: 7. Germline CDR1 is LNHNV and CDR2 is YYDKDF (reference sequence). The CDR3 is CATSRSSGANTDTQYF. In DNA, the CDR3 is TGTGCCACCAGCAGGAGTAGCGGGGCGAACACAGATACGCAGTATTTT.

The chain links TRBV11-3 to TRBJ2-7; weak D call: TRBD1 (6 bases). Germline CDR1 SGHNT, CDR2 YENEEA. The CDR3 sequence is 14 residues long. The V gene lost 3 bases and the J gene lost 1 base, with 10 bases spanning the gap. The CDR3 loop reads CASSLSRGSYEQYF. CDR3 bases: TGTGCCAGCAGCTTGAGTAGGGGGTCCTACGAGCAGTACTTC.

V is TRBV21-1 and J is TRBJ1-1; TRBD1, the table's D call, lacks a check against the DNA. TRBV21-1 is labeled a pseudogene. The CDR3 is 12 residues long. This CDR3 is CASTGGDTEAFF. CDR3 in DNA: TGTGCCAGCACAGGGGGAGACACTGAAGCTTTCTTT.

The CDR3: CASSPGQGDNTEAFF. The DNA for the CDR3 is TGTGCCAGCTCACCGGGACAGGGGGACAACACTGAAGCTTTCTTT. The rearrangement links TRBV18 to TRBJ1-1, with 11 positions matching TRBD1. CDR1 is KGHSH and CDR2 is LQKENI in the germline V gene. The V and J ends lost 3 bases and 2 bases, in that order; junction bases with no gene match: 2. This CDR3 comprises 15 residues.

In this sample, this clone turned up a few times. CDR3 nucleotides: TGTGCCAGCAGCCCGAAGAGTGGGCGGGTTTACAATGAGCAGTTCTTC. Translated: CASSPKSGRVYNEQFF. V is TRBV7-2 and J is TRBJ2-1; D is perhaps TRBD2 (5 bases). CDR3 length equals 16 residues. Germline CDR1 is SGHTA and CDR2 is FQGNSA. Trimming removed 5 bases from V and 4 bases from J, with 18 bases in between. The variable domain in full, completed from reference TRBV7-2 and TRBJ2-1, reads GAGVSQSPSNKVTEKGKDVELRCDPISGHTALYWYRQSLGQGLEFLIYFQGNSAPDKSGLPSDRFSAERTGGSVSTLTIQRTQQEDSAVYLCASSPKSGRVYNEQFFGPGTRLTVL.

The chain employs TRBV28 and TRBJ1-1, with 7 positions matching TRBD1. Trimming removed 5 bases from V and 4 bases from J; junction bases left unmatched: 10. There are 15 residues in the CDR3. Looked up from germline, CDR1 is MDHEN and CDR2 is SYDVKM. The CDR3 DNA sequence: TGTGCCAGCAGTACCCAGGGGGGAAGGGTCACTGAAGCTTTCTTT. It is translated as CASSTQGGRVTEAFF. The entire variable domain, with the rest obtained from reference TRBV28 and TRBJ1-1, is as follows: DVKVTQSSRYLVKRTGEKVFLECVQDMDHENMFWYRQDPGLGLRLIYFSYDVKMKEKGDIPEGYSVSREKKERFSLILESASTNQTSMYLCASSTQGGRVTEAFFGQGTRLTVV.

This clone was counted once. The chain employs TRBV19 and TRBJ2-2, with 8 nucleotides matching TRBD1. The germline V gene has CDR1 LNHDA and CDR2 SQIVND (reference sequence). V gave up 1 base and J gave up 5 bases; unmatched junction bases: 3. CDR3 length equals 15 residues. The CDR3 bases are TGTGCCAGTAGTATAGCTAGGACAGGGACCGGGGAGCTGTTTTTT. Translating it yields CASSIARTGTGELFF.

The V and J genes are TRBV12-3 or TRBV12-4 and TRBJ1-1, with D possibly matching TRBD1 (6 bases). V lost 7 bases and J 0 bases, leaving 9 bases between the germline ends. The CDR3 covers 13 residues. In nucleotides, the CDR3 is TGTGCCAGCAAGGGGGGGTTGAACACTGAAGCTTTCTTT. Translation: CASKGGLNTEAFF.

This sequence joins TRBV6-2 or TRBV6-3 and TRBJ1-1, with D perhaps TRBD1 (6 bases). Germline assignment: CDR1 MNHEY and CDR2 SVGEGT. V gave up 0 bases and J gave up 6 bases, with 8 bases separating them. This CDR3 region has 13 residues. The CDR3 region has the DNA TGTGCCAGCAGTTACTCAAAGGGGGCTGAAGCTTTCTTT. This encodes CASSYSKGAEAFF.

This clone appeared a few times. J is TRBJ1-3 and V is TRBV5-1, with 10 bases identical to TRBD1. Germline-derived CDR1 and CDR2 are SGHRS and YFSETQ. The CDR3 contains 13 residues. J gave up 7 bases and V 7 bases, and 5 bases lay outside the gene matches. The CDR3 DNA sequence: TGCGCCAGCCGCGGGACAGGGGAGAACACCATATATTTT. Residues: CASRGTGENTIYF.

The genes are TRBV5-1 and TRBJ2-4, with 10 bases aligning to TRBD1. The CDR3 runs 16 residues. Trimming took 0 bases from V and 7 from J; bases not matched to a gene: 7. CDR1 and CDR2 (germline): SGHRS, YFSETQ. The CDR3 region is CASSLDFGQGVNIQYF. CDR3 bases: TGCGCCAGCAGCTTGGACTTCGGACAGGGGGTGAACATTCAGTACTTC.

This clone was observed a few times. The chain recombines TRBV7-8 with TRBJ1-1; the D gene is possibly TRBD1 (6 bases). Germline V CDR1 and CDR2: SGHVS, FQNEAQ. The CDR3 extends over 14 amino acids. V dropped 5 bases and J dropped 2 bases, with 12 bases sitting between them. CDR3 sequence (DNA): TGTGCCAGCAGCACCCGGACAGCAAACACTGAAGCTTTCTTT. It codes for CASSTRTANTEAFF.

The chain couples TRBV6-2 or TRBV6-3 to TRBJ2-5; 10 nucleotides agree with TRBD2. CDR1 is MNHEY and CDR2 is SVGEGT in the germline V gene. Trimming at V came to 6 bases and at J to 5 bases, leaving 12 bases not matched to a gene. This CDR3 spans 16 amino acids. The CDR3 nucleotides read TGTGCCAGCAGCTCCCAGAGTCCAGCGGGAGGGGAGACCCAGTACTTC. Protein: CASSSQSPAGGETQYF.

The gene calls are TRBV7-9 and TRBJ1-5; TRBD1 matches at 8 bases. Germline lookup yields CDR1 SEHNR and CDR2 FQNEAQ (reference sequence). The CDR3 length is 18 residues. The J segment lost 5 bases and the V segment lost 1 base, leaving 13 bases of the junction unmatched. CDR3 DNA: TGTGCCAGCAGCTTAGGGGGTAGCTCCGGGACAGGTTATCAGCCCCAGCATTTT. This gives the protein CASSLGGSSGTGYQPQHF.

The rearrangement joins TRBV23-1 to TRBJ2-5; 7 bases fit TRBD2. TRBV23-1 is designated an ORF whose function remains uncertain. The CDR3 spans 17 residues. The V segment lost 5 bases and the J segment 2 bases; nucleotides outside the gene matches: 14. The CDR3: CASSGLGVPQIQETQYF. CDR3 DNA sequence: TGCGCCAGCAGTGGACTAGGGGTTCCCCAAATTCAAGAGACCCAGTACTTC.